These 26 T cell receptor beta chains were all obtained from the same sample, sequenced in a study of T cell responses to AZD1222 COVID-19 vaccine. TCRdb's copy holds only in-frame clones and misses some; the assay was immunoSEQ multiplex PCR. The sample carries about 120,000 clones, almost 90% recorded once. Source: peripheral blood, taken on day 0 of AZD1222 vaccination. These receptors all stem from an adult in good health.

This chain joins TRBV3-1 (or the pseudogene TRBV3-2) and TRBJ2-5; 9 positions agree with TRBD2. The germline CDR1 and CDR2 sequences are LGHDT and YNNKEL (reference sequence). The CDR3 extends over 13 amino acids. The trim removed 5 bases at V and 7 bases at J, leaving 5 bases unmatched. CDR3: CASSTGTSRTQYF. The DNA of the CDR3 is TGTGCCAGCAGCACCGGGACTAGCCGGACCCAGTACTTC.

The CDR3 sequence: CATSRETPLGKFF. The CDR3 nucleotides are TGTGCCACCAGCAGAGAAACCCCTTTAGGAAAGTTCTTC. The chain carries TRBV15 and TRBJ2-1; D is uncertain. V was trimmed by 0 bases and J by 14 bases, leaving 14 bases between them. CDR1 is LNHNV, CDR2 YYDKDF, per germline (reference sequence). The CDR3 totals 13 residues.

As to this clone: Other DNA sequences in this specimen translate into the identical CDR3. The CDR3 coding sequence is TGCGCCAGCAGTGAGTCGGGGGGATCGAATCAGCCCCAGCATTTT. It is translated as CASSESGGSNQPQHF. The chain recombines TRBV10-2 with TRBJ1-5; perhaps TRBD1 as D (5 bases). The CDR3 loop spans 15 amino acids. V shed 0 bases and J shed 4 bases, with 10 bases lying between them. The V gene's germline CDR1 is WSHSY and CDR2 SAAADI.

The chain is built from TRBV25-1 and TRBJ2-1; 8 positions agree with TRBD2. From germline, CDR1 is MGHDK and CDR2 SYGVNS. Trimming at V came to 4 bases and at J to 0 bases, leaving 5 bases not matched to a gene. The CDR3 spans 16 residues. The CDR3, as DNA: TGTGCCAGCAGTGGCCCGAGCGGGGGCTCCTACAATGAGCAGTTCTTC. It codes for CASSGPSGGSYNEQFF.

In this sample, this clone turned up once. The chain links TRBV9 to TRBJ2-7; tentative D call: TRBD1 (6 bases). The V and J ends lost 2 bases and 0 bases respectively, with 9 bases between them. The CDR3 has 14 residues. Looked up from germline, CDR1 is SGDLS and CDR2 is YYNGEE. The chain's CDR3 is CASSVEGGSYEQYF. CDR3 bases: TGTGCCAGCAGCGTCGAAGGGGGCTCCTACGAGCAGTACTTC.

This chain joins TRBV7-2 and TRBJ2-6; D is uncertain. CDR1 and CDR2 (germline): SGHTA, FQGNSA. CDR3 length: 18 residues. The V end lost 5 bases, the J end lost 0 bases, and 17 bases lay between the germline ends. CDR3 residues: CASSPLRRFPSGANVLTF. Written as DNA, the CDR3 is TGTGCCAGCAGCCCTCTTCGGCGCTTCCCCTCTGGGGCCAACGTCCTGACTTTC.

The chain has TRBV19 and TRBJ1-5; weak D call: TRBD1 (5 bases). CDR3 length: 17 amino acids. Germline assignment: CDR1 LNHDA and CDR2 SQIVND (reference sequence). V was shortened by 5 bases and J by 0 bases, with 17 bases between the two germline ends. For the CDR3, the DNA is TGTGCCAGTAGTGCCCTTTGGGGGGAAGGTAGCAATCAGCCCCAGCATTTT. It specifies CASSALWGEGSNQPQHF.

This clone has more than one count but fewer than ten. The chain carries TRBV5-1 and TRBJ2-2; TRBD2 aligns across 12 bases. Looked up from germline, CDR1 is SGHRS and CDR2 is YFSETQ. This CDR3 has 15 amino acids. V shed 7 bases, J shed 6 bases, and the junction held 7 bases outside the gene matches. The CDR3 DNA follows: TGCGCCAGCCGCGGACTAGCGGGGTCTGCCGGGGAGCTGTTTTTT. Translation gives CASRGLAGSAGELFF. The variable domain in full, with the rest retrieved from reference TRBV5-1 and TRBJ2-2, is KAGVTQTPRYLIKTRGQQVTLSCSPISGHRSVSWYQQTPGQGLQFLFEYFSETQRNKGNFPGRFSGRQFSNSRSEMNVSTLELGDSALYLCASRGLAGSAGELFFGEGSRLTVL.

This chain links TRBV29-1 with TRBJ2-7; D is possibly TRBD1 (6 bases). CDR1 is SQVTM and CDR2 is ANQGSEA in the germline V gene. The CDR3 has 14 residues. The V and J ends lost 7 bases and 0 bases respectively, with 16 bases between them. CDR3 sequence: CSAKGELSSYEQYF. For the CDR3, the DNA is TGCAGCGCCAAGGGGGAGCTCAGCTCCTACGAGCAGTACTTC.

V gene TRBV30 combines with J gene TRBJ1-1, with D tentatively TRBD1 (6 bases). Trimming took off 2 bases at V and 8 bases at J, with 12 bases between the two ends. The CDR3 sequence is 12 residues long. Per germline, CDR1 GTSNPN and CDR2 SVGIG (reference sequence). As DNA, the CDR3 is TGTGCCTGGAGTCTAGGACAGCACGAAGCTTTCTTT. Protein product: CAWSLGQHEAFF.

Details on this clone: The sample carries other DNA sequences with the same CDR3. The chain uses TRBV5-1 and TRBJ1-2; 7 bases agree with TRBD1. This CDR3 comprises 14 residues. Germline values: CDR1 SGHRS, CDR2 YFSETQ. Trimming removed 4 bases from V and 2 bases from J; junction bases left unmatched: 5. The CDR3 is CASSPGQLNYGYTF. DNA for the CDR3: TGCGCCAGCAGCCCGGGACAGCTCAACTATGGCTACACCTTC.

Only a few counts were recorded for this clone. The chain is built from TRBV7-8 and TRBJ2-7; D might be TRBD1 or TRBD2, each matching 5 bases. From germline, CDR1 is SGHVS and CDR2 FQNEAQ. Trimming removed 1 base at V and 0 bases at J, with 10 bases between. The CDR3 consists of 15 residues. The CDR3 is CASSLVQGPSYEQYF. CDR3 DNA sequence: TGTGCCAGCAGCTTAGTGCAGGGACCCTCCTACGAGCAGTACTTC.

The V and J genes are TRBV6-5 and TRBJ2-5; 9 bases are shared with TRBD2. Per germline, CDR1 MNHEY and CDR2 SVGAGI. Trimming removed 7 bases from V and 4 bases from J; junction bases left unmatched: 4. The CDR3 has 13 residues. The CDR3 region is CASKWTSAETQYF. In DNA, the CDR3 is TGTGCCAGCAAGTGGACTAGCGCAGAGACCCAGTACTTC.

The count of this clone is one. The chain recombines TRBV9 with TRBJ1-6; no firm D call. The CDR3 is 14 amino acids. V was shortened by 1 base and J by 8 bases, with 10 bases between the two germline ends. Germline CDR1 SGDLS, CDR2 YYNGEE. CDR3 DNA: TGTGCCAGCAGCGTACGTAAAGGGCATTCACCCCTCCACTTT. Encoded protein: CASSVRKGHSPLHF.

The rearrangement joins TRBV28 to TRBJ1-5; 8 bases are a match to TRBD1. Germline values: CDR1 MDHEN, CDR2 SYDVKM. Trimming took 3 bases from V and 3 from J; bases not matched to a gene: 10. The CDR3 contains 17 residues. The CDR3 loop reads CASSLGRTGLYNQPQHF. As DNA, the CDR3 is TGTGCCAGCAGTTTGGGGAGGACAGGGCTGTACAATCAGCCCCAGCATTTT.

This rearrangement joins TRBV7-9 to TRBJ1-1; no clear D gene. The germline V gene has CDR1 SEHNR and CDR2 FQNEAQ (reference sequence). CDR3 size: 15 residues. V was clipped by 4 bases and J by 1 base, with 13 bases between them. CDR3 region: CASSYPSRGNTEAFF. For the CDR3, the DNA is TGTGCCAGCAGCTATCCCTCCCGTGGGAACACTGAAGCTTTCTTT.

The DNA for the CDR3 is TGTGCCAGCAGTTACTCGGACAGCTACGAGCAGTACTTC. This codes for CASSYSDSYEQYF. V gene TRBV6-5 combines with J gene TRBJ2-7; D possibly corresponds to TRBD1 (6 bases). The length of the CDR3 is 13 residues. Germline V gene data show CDR1 as MNHEY and CDR2 as SVGAGI. The ends were cut back, 0 bases at V and 3 bases at J, with 6 bases in the middle.

CDR3 sequence reads: CASSRRAFYTEAFF. The DNA for the CDR3 is TGTGCCAGCAGCCGCAGGGCATTCTACACTGAAGCTTTCTTT. V and J are TRBV5-4 and TRBJ1-1, with D maybe TRBD1 (5 bases). Looked up from germline, CDR1 is SGHNT and CDR2 is YYREEE (reference sequence). Deletions cut 4 bases from V and 3 bases from J, with 13 bases between. The CDR3 has 14 residues.

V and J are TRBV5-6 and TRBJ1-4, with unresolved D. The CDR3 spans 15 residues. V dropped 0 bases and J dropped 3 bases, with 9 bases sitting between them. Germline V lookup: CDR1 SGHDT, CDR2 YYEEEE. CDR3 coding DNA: TGTGCCAGCAGCTTGGCTGGGGTGGCTAATGAAAAACTGTTTTTT. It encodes CASSLAGVANEKLFF.

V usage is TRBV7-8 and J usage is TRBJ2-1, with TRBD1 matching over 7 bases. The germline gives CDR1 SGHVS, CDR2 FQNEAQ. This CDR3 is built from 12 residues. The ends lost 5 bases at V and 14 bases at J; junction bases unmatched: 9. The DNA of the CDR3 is TGTGCCAGCAGCCCTGACAGGGAAGACGAGTTCTTC. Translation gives CASSPDREDEFF. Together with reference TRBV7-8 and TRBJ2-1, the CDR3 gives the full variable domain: GAGVSQSPRYKVAKRGQDVALRCDPISGHVSLFWYQQALGQGPEFLTYFQNEAQLDKSGLPSDRFFAERPEGSVSTLKIQRTQQEDSAVYLCASSPDREDEFFGPGTRLTVL.

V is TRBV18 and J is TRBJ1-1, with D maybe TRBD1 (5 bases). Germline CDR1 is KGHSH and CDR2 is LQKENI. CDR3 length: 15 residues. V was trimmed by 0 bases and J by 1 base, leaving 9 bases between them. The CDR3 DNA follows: TGTGCCAGCTCACCACCAAAGGGGTCGAACACTGAAGCTTTCTTT. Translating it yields CASSPPKGSNTEAFF.

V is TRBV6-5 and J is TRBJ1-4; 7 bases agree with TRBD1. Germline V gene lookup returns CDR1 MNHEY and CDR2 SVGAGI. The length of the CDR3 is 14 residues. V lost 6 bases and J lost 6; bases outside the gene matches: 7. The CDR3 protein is CASRSTGTDEKLFF. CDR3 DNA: TGTGCCAGCAGGTCGACAGGGACGGATGAAAAACTGTTTTTT.

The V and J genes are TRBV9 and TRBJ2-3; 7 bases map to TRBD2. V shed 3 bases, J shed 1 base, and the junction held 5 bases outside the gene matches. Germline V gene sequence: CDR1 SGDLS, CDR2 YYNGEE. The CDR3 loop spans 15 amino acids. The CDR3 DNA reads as TGTGCCAGCAGCGCTTTCGCGGGGGGCACAGATACGCAGTATTTT. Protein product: CASSAFAGGTDTQYF.

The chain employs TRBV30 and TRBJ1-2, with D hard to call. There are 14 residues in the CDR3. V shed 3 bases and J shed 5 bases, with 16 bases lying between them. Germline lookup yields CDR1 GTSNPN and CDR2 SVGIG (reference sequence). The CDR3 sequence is CAWSNPREGYGYTF. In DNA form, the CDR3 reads TGTGCCTGGAGCAACCCACGCGAAGGATATGGCTACACCTTC. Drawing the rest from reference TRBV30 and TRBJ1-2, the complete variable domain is SQTIHQWPATLVQPVGSPLSLECTVEGTSNPNLYWYRQAAGRGLQLLFYSVGIGQISSEVPQNLSASRPQDRQFILSSKKLLLSDSGFYLCAWSNPREGYGYTFGSGTRLTVV.

Written as DNA, the CDR3 is TGTGCCAGCAGCCAGGGACAGGGTACCTCACCCCTCCACTTT. The encoded protein is CASSQGQGTSPLHF. The chain links TRBV5-4 to TRBJ1-6; 9 bases fit TRBD1. Germline CDR1 is SGHNT and CDR2 is YYREEE (reference sequence). This CDR3 is built from 14 residues. V was clipped by 4 bases and J by 10 bases; unmatched bases: 6.

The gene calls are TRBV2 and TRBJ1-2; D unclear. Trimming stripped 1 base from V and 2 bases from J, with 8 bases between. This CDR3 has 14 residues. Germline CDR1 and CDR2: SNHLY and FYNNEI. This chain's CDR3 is CASSEDNINYGYTF. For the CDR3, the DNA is TGTGCCAGCAGTGAAGATAACATCAACTATGGCTACACCTTC.